This entry is about one TCR beta chain. Which antigen it targets is not known. There are no base qualities to consult, and no much larger clone falls within one base. This entry belongs to a study of T-cell reconstitution after alpha-beta-depleted transplantation in children (dated by TCRdb to the mid-2010s). About the study as a whole: Using TCR repertoire profiling, the study followed T-cell immune reconstitution in a quantitative way in children after TCRalphabeta/CD19-depleted allogeneic hematopoietic cell transplantation. Paper-wide results and their limitations: In some patients, the high TCRbeta diversity seen at day 60 was put down to recipient T cells and intrathymic progenitors that had survived conditioning. Hyperexpanded clone frequencies declined over subsequent months; after one year, T-cell counts and TCRbeta diversity were mostly attributed to newly produced T cells. The apparently early alphabetaT-cell count recovery about two months after transplant was reportedly dependent on only several hundred rapidly expanded clones derived from non-depleted graft cells.

The junction carries 15 bases between V and J, which are trimmed by 0 bases and 4 bases respectively. The cysteine opens and the phenylalanine closes a CDR3 of 16 amino acids. Only CDR3 DNA is held: 48 bases, read in frame from base 1. Sequences MNHEY (CDR1) and SVGEGT (CDR2) are obtained from the germline V gene. The label giving this sample's treatment or condition can be read as: allogeneic hematopoietic cell transplantation with graft depleted of TCRalphabeta T cells and CD19 B cells. Transplant recipients were children who received TCRalphabeta/CD19-depleted allogeneic hematopoietic cell grafts. Library construction relied on PCR. Data came from an Illumina HiSeq 2500. To normalize quantification of the TCRbeta repertoire, the TCR libraries were built with molecular barcoding that relied on unique molecular identifiers. TCRdb redid the processing of the public reads, applying fastp at Q25 and MiXCR, and retained in-frame beta chains. Rows merge per CDR3 protein into single entries with the most common DNA and genes. In all, the sample holds 900,000 or so distinct CDR3 sequences, and approximately 15% of those were seen once. The ten most abundant clones make up around 4.5% of the sample.

In this chain, TRBV6-2 or TRBV6-3 is recombined with TRBJ2-5, with TRBD2 perhaps the D gene, on 6 matching bases. The clonotype comes from a male patient between 5 and 17 years old who had a stem cell transplant for acute lymphoblastic leukemia, so the T cells may come from the graft donor. The sequencing used PBMCs, mostly from graft donor cells, collected 360 days after TCRalphabeta/CD19-depleted stem cell transplant. CDR3 region: CASSYSPAGRSETQYF. The nucleotide sequence reads TGTGCCAGCAGTTACTCCCCCGCAGGGAGGTCAGAGACCCAGTACTTC.